Listed below are T cell receptor beta chains from one sample, sequenced in a study of CD8+ T cells in alopecia areata. Measured with immunoSEQ multiplex PCR; TCRdb has only the in-frame clones, and not every one. Among around 150,000 clones, 50% to 65% were seen once, and the ten largest hold about 4.3%. Sequencing was carried out using CD4+ T cells sorted from blood. Receptors were obtained from a human donor in good health. CDR3s include the opening cysteine and the closing phenylalanine or tryptophan. D genes are given only for firm matches. Only some rows state a clone size, as once, few, many or a class for expanded clones.

d_call,clone_size,v_call,j_call,cdr3_aa,cdr3_nt
-,few,TRBV18,TRBJ1-1,CASSPQNTEAFF,TGTGCCAGCTCACCCCAGAACACTGAAGCTTTCTTT
TRBD1,-,TRBV19,TRBJ2-7,CASRRDRGSYEQYF,TGTGCCAGTAGAAGGGACAGGGGTTCCTACGAGCAGTACTTC
-,-,TRBV25-1,TRBJ2-3,CASSGWRGERTDTQYF,TGTGCCAGCAGTGGGTGGAGGGGCGAGAGAACAGATACGCAGTATTTT
TRBD1,-,TRBV9,TRBJ2-5,CASSVATGQGTDRTQYF,TGTGCCAGCAGCGTAGCTACGGGACAGGGAACAGATAGAACCCAGTACTTC
-,-,TRBV29-1,TRBJ2-5,CSVTHNQETQYF,TGCAGCGTTACACATAACCAAGAGACCCAGTACTTC
-,-,TRBV29-1,TRBJ2-2,CSVLQGRRELFF,TGCAGCGTACTCCAGGGGCGCCGGGAGCTGTTTTTT
-,-,TRBV29-1,TRBJ2-2,CSVGERNAGELFF,TGCAGCGTTGGGGAGAGGAACGCCGGGGAGCTGTTTTTT
-,-,TRBV20-1,TRBJ2-1,CSAEGPEQFF,TGCAGTGCCGAGGGCCCGGAGCAGTTCTTC
-,-,TRBV14,TRBJ1-1,CASSPRTQPGTEAFF,TGTGCCAGCAGCCCCCGTACCCAGCCGGGAACTGAAGCTTTCTTT
-,-,TRBV25-1,TRBJ1-4,CASSDDVGRGEKLFF,TGTGCCAGCAGTGACGACGTAGGACGAGGCGAAAAACTGTTTTTT
-,-,TRBV28,TRBJ2-3,CASGRLGVSTDTQYF,TGTGCCAGCGGGAGACTTGGGGTTAGCACAGATACGCAGTATTTT
TRBD1,once,TRBV30,TRBJ1-5,CAWSRQGNQPQHF,TGTGCCTGGAGCAGACAGGGTAATCAGCCCCAGCATTTT
-,once,TRBV29-1,TRBJ1-2,CSASEEGPFSYGYTF,TGCAGCGCCTCCGAGGAGGGCCCCTTCTCTTATGGCTACACCTTC
-,-,TRBV29-1,TRBJ1-1,CSVRREPNTEAFF,TGCAGCGTTCGTCGGGAGCCGAACACTGAAGCTTTCTTT
TRBD2,-,TRBV4-1,TRBJ2-7,CASSQAQAGGKSYEQYF,TGCGCCAGCAGCCAAGCTCAAGCGGGAGGGAAGTCCTACGAGCAGTACTTC
-,-,TRBV29-1,TRBJ2-5,CSAARTYQETQYF,TGCAGCGCCGCCCGGACATACCAAGAGACCCAGTACTTC
TRBD1,-,TRBV5-6,TRBJ2-7,CASSFGTGSSYEQYF,TGTGCCAGCAGCTTCGGGACAGGGTCTTCCTACGAGCAGTACTTC
-,-,TRBV29-1,TRBJ2-5,CSAGSGETQYF,TGCAGCGCCGGGAGCGGGGAGACCCAGTACTTC
TRBD1,-,TRBV15,TRBJ1-4,CATSSADRGHDEKLFF,TGTGCCACCAGCAGCGCGGACAGGGGGCACGATGAAAAACTGTTTTTT
TRBD2,-,TRBV7-3,TRBJ2-6,CASSPSGWLSGANVLTF,TGTGCCAGCAGCCCTAGCGGATGGCTCTCTGGGGCCAACGTCCTGACTTTC
-,few,TRBV25-1,TRBJ2-5,CASSGTRASGETQYF,TGTGCCAGCAGTGGAACCAGGGCGTCCGGAGAGACCCAGTACTTC
TRBD1,-,TRBV5-1,TRBJ1-2,CASSTRDSGDGYTF,TGCGCCAGCAGCACTCGGGACAGTGGGGATGGCTACACCTTC
-,-,TRBV9,TRBJ1-2,CASSPRPGVYGYTF,TGTGCCAGCAGCCCCAGGCCTGGGGTATATGGCTACACCTTC
-,few,TRBV19,TRBJ2-1,CATRPLGGNEQFF,TGTGCCACGCGCCCTTTGGGCGGGAATGAGCAGTTCTTC
-,-,TRBV29-1,TRBJ2-1,CSVEPVGGNGNEQFF,TGCAGCGTTGAACCCGTTGGGGGGAATGGCAATGAGCAGTTCTTC
-,-,TRBV5-4,TRBJ2-5,CASSSRTEFQETQYF,TGTGCCAGCAGCTCGAGGACAGAGTTCCAAGAGACCCAGTACTTC
-,-,TRBV23-1,TRBJ2-7,CASSPFMRVNANEQYF,TGCGCCAGCAGTCCTTTCATGAGGGTAAACGCGAACGAGCAGTACTTC
TRBD2,-,TRBV2,TRBJ2-3,CATGTRVTDTQYF,TGTGCCACCGGGACTAGGGTCACAGATACGCAGTATTTT
-,-,TRBV7-3,TRBJ1-1,CASSSQGVGTEAFF,TGTGCCAGCAGCTCCCAGGGTGTAGGCACTGAAGCTTTCTTT
-,-,TRBV28,TRBJ1-2,CASSSVIGSRGGYTF,TGTGCCAGCAGTTCTGTTATCGGGTCTAGGGGCGGCTACACCTTC
TRBD2,once,TRBV4-2,TRBJ2-2,CASSHAGTSGRTGELFF,TGTGCCAGCAGCCACGCAGGGACTAGCGGGAGGACCGGGGAGCTGTTTTTT
TRBD2,-,TRBV7-6,TRBJ2-1,CASSLRATSGRLNEQFF,TGTGCCAGCAGCCTAAGGGCGACTAGCGGGAGGTTAAATGAGCAGTTCTTC
TRBD1,-,TRBV7-2,TRBJ2-6,CASSSPTGVGANVLTF,TGTGCCAGCAGCTCACCGACAGGGGTTGGGGCCAACGTCCTGACTTTC
-,once,TRBV30,TRBJ2-7,CAWSGPGSYEQYF,TGTGCCTGGAGTGGTCCCGGCTCCTACGAGCAGTACTTC
-,-,TRBV6-5,TRBJ1-1,CASSYSTVLSEAFF,TGTGCCAGCAGTTACTCAACGGTTTTATCTGAAGCTTTCTTT
-,-,TRBV30,TRBJ1-4,CAWSGSALRNEKLFF,TGTGCCTGGAGTGGGTCGGCACTGAGGAATGAAAAACTGTTTTTT
-,-,TRBV7-9,TRBJ2-7,CASSLRGSGYEQYF,TGTGCCAGCAGCCTTAGAGGGTCTGGCTACGAGCAGTACTTC
-,-,TRBV30,TRBJ2-5,CAWSAGQTQYF,TGTGCCTGGAGCGCAGGTCAGACCCAGTACTTC
TRBD1,-,TRBV7-6,TRBJ1-5,CASSLNRGNQPQHF,TGTGCCAGCAGCTTAAACAGGGGAAATCAGCCCCAGCATTTT
-,once,TRBV7-6,TRBJ2-2,CASSSGLNTGELFF,TGTGCCAGCAGCTCGGGACTTAACACCGGGGAGCTGTTTTTT
TRBD2,-,TRBV5-1,TRBJ2-7,CASSLGLAGVDEQYF,TGCGCCAGCAGCTTGGGGCTAGCGGGCGTAGACGAGCAGTACTTC
-,-,TRBV29-1,TRBJ2-7,CSVGGGSLSAYEQYF,TGCAGCGTTGGGGGCGGGTCCCTTTCGGCCTACGAGCAGTACTTC
-,-,TRBV4-1,TRBJ2-7,CASSQGSRTTTYEQYF,TGCGCCAGCAGCCAAGGCAGCAGGACTACTACCTACGAGCAGTACTTC
-,-,TRBV2,TRBJ2-6,CASTVENVGGANVLTF,TGTGCCAGCACTGTGGAGAATGTCGGTGGGGCCAACGTCCTGACTTTC
-,-,TRBV25-1,TRBJ1-1,CASSAATGRDTEAFF,TGTGCCAGCAGTGCAGCGACAGGCAGAGACACTGAAGCTTTCTTT
-,-,TRBV29-1,TRBJ2-3,CSASTRFTDTQYF,TGCAGCGCCTCCACTAGGTTTACAGATACGCAGTATTTT
TRBD1,once,TRBV15,TRBJ2-7,CATSRKGQGIYEQYF,TGTGCCACCAGCAGGAAGGGACAGGGCATCTACGAGCAGTACTTC
-,few,TRBV5-1,TRBJ2-5,CASSLVVGTYQETQYF,TGCGCCAGCAGCTTGGTTGTGGGGACCTACCAAGAGACCCAGTACTTC
-,-,TRBV4-1,TRBJ1-2,CASSQDLRQSYGYTF,TGCGCCAGCAGCCAAGATCTGAGACAGAGCTATGGCTACACCTTC
-,-,TRBV30,TRBJ2-3,CAWRRTDTQYF,TGTGCCTGGAGACGTACAGATACGCAGTATTTT
TRBD1,-,TRBV29-1,TRBJ1-5,CSVGQGVNQPQHF,TGCAGCGTTGGGCAGGGGGTTAATCAGCCCCAGCATTTT
-,few,TRBV6-5,TRBJ2-6,CASSYPGANVLTF,TGTGCCAGCAGTTATCCCGGGGCCAACGTCCTGACTTTC
-,-,TRBV29-1,TRBJ1-2,CSARDPNYGYTF,TGCAGCGCCCGGGACCCTAACTATGGCTACACCTTC
-,once,TRBV9,TRBJ2-1,CASSVAGNSYNEQFF,TGTGCCAGCAGCGTAGCGGGAAACTCCTACAATGAGCAGTTCTTC
TRBD2,-,TRBV7-9,TRBJ2-1,CASSSTGTSGSDEQFF,TGTGCCAGCAGCTCCACCGGGACTAGCGGGAGCGATGAGCAGTTCTTC
TRBD1,-,TRBV30,TRBJ1-5,CAWGNRGQGAQHF,TGTGCCTGGGGGAACAGGGGGCAGGGGGCCCAGCATTTT
TRBD2,-,TRBV6-1,TRBJ2-7,CASRVHLAGSYEQYF,TGTGCCAGCAGGGTACACCTAGCGGGTTCCTACGAGCAGTACTTC